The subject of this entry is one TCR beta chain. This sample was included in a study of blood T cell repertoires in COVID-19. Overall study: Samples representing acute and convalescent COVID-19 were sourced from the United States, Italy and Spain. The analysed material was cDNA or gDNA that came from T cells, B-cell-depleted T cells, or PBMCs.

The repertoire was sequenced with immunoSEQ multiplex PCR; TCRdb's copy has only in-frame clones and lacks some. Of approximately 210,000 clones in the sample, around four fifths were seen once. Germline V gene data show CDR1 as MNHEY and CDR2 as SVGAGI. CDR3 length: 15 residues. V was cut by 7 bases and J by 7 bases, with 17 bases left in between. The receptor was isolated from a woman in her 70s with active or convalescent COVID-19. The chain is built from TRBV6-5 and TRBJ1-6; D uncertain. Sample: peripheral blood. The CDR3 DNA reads TGTGCCAGCACCCGTAGTCGAGATCCCAATTCACCCCTCCACTTT. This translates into CASTRSRDPNSPLHF.